This T cell receptor (beta chain) was observed in a study of T cell responses to AZD1222 COVID-19 vaccine. The CDR3 length is 15 residues. V was trimmed by 7 bases and J by 5 bases, leaving 20 bases between them. Germline loops: CDR1 MNHEY, CDR2 SMNVEV (reference sequence). This clone was detected only once. Its cognate antigen is unknown. Whole-study findings and limits: The number of AZD1222 recipients seropositive at baseline was only five or six.

Produced via immunoSEQ multiplex PCR; TCRdb's table is partial and in-frame only. The sample has about 180,000 clones; approximately 91% are singletons. This TCR was recovered from an adult who received the AZD1222 COVID-19 vaccine. Sequencing used peripheral blood, obtained 28 days after the second AZD1222 dose. This chain connects TRBV27 to TRBJ1-1; tentatively, D is TRBD1 (6 bases). CDR3 sequence (DNA): TGTGCCAGCACCAACGGGGCAGGGGCCGTGACTGAAGCTTTCTTT. Translated: CASTNGAGAVTEAFF.